This T cell receptor (beta chain) was recovered during a study of T cells in localized non-small cell lung cancer. In germline, CDR1 is SGHNT, CDR2 YYREEE (reference sequence). This CDR3 comprises 15 residues. V was shortened by 4 bases and J by 10 bases, with 18 bases between the two germline ends. Libraries were prepared by immunoSEQ multiplex PCR; TCRdb keeps only in-frame clonotypes and omits some of them. This sample carries approximately 140,000 clones, about 90% of them seen once, and the ten largest clones take around 1.8%. The chain is built from TRBV5-4 and TRBJ1-6, with D maybe TRBD1 (6 bases). Sequenced material: peripheral blood, taken before any cancer treatment. This sequence was found in a female donor over 55 with stage I lung adenocarcinoma. CDR3 nucleotides: TGTGCCAGCAGCCTAGACGGGGGCGGTATCTCACCCCTCCACTTT. Translating it yields CASSLDGGGISPLHF.